One sample yielded the 24 T cell receptor beta chains listed below, sequenced in a study of shared clonotypes between healthy human individuals. Method: immunoSEQ multiplex PCR; TCRdb's copy keeps in-frame clones and lacks some. The repertoire holds about 1.5 million clones, with 95% to 99% as singletons. The sample comprised naive CD4+ T cells sorted from blood. As to subset: CD45RA+ positively selected. The receptors were sampled from a man aged 25-40 years in good health.

The chain is built from TRBV9 and TRBJ2-7; D possibly corresponds to TRBD1 (6 bases). Trimming took 7 bases from V and 5 from J, leaving 16 bases between them. Germline assignment: CDR1 SGDLS and CDR2 YYNGEE. The CDR3 totals 13 residues. The CDR3: CASGRTGNHEQYF. In DNA, the CDR3 is TGTGCCAGCGGACGAACAGGGAACCACGAGCAGTACTTC.

This clone came up once. This chain connects TRBV28 to TRBJ2-1; either TRBD1 or TRBD2 may supply D (5 bases each). V lost 5 bases and J 0 bases, leaving 11 bases between the germline ends. CDR3 length: 15 amino acids. Per the germline V gene, CDR1 is MDHEN and CDR2 is SYDVKM. CDR3 DNA sequence: TGTGCCAGCAGTCCGGGACGGGACTCCTACAATGAGCAGTTCTTC. This encodes CASSPGRDSYNEQFF.

The rearrangement uses TRBV2 and TRBJ2-5; D gene ambiguous. Germline assignment: CDR1 SNHLY and CDR2 FYNNEI. Trimming cost V 1 base and J 4 bases, with 10 bases left between them. This CDR3 has 14 amino acids. The CDR3 sequence is CASSEGSYRETQYF. The CDR3 DNA follows: TGTGCCAGCAGTGAAGGGAGTTATCGAGAGACCCAGTACTTC.

The V and J genes are TRBV28 and TRBJ1-1; D gene ambiguous. Germline assignment: CDR1 MDHEN and CDR2 SYDVKM. The CDR3 has 15 amino acids. Trimming removed 6 bases from V and 1 base from J, with 15 bases in between. The CDR3 DNA reads as TGTGCCAGCAGCTACCCTGCCGGTTCGAACACTGAAGCTTTCTTT. This translates into CASSYPAGSNTEAFF.

In regard to this clone: The same CDR3 arises from other DNA sequences in this sample as well. The chain combines TRBV9 with TRBJ2-7; unclear D gene. V was clipped by 0 bases and J by 6 bases, with 10 bases between them. Per the germline V gene, CDR1 is SGDLS and CDR2 is YYNGEE. The CDR3 loop spans 13 amino acids. Here the CDR3 DNA reads TGTGCCAGCAGCGTAGAGGGAAGTGGCGAGCAGTACTTC. Translating it yields CASSVEGSGEQYF.

This clone came up once. The V call is TRBV5-1, the J call TRBJ2-7; 8 bases match TRBD1. Trimming cost V 4 bases and J 4 bases; bases outside gene matches: 13. Germline V gene lookup returns CDR1 SGHRS and CDR2 YFSETQ. CDR3 length: 16 amino acids. CDR3 loop: CASSQGTGGFPYEQYF. CDR3 nucleotide sequence: TGCGCCAGCAGCCAAGGGACAGGAGGATTTCCATACGAGCAGTACTTC.

The chain has TRBV18 and TRBJ1-5; 10 bases are a match to TRBD1. The trim removed 1 base at V and 6 bases at J, leaving 9 bases unmatched. The CDR3 spans 17 residues. Germline assignment: CDR1 KGHSH and CDR2 LQKENI. The CDR3 spells CASSPRPRDRGTQPQHF. For the CDR3, the DNA is TGTGCCAGCTCACCACGGCCTCGGGACAGGGGAACTCAGCCCCAGCATTTT.

The chain links TRBV27 to TRBJ2-7, with D tentatively TRBD2 (6 bases). Trimming took off 5 bases at V and 3 bases at J, with 14 bases between the two ends. Germline V lookup: CDR1 MNHEY, CDR2 SMNVEV (reference sequence). The CDR3 length is 14 residues. The chain's CDR3 is CASSPLGEVYEQYF. The CDR3 DNA reads TGTGCCAGCAGTCCCCTGGGGGAGGTCTACGAGCAGTACTTC.

The rearrangement links TRBV13 to TRBJ2-7, with 8 positions matching TRBD1. The CDR3 runs to 14 residues. V was pared by 4 bases and J by 2 bases, with 4 bases of the junction left unmatched. Germline V CDR1 and CDR2: PRHDT, FYEKMQ (reference sequence). The CDR3 region is CASSSGQGPYEQYF. The CDR3 DNA reads TGTGCCAGCAGCTCCGGACAGGGTCCCTACGAGCAGTACTTC.

The chain carries TRBV7-9 and TRBJ2-7; D call uncertain. Deletions cut 5 bases from V and 6 bases from J, with 29 bases between. This CDR3 contains 18 residues. Looked up from germline, CDR1 is SEHNR and CDR2 is FQNEAQ (reference sequence). The CDR3 DNA is TGTGCCAGCAGCCTAAAATTCTTCGACTCAGGTGTGGGTACCGAGCAGTACTTC. Its translation is CASSLKFFDSGVGTEQYF.

J is TRBJ1-3 and V is TRBV5-4; TRBD1 agrees at 8 bases. The V gene end was trimmed by 4 bases and the J gene end by 3 bases; junction bases not matched to a gene: 6. Germline CDR1 reads SGHNT; CDR2 reads YYREEE (reference sequence). The CDR3 is 15 amino acids. Here the CDR3 reads CASSRQGFGGNTIYF. CDR3 DNA sequence: TGTGCCAGCAGCCGACAGGGGTTCGGTGGAAACACCATATATTTT.

In this sample, this clone turned up once. Other DNA sequences of this sample code for an identical CDR3. The chain recombines TRBV29-1 with TRBJ2-7; 7 positions agree with TRBD1. The CDR3 loop spans 12 amino acids. V was clipped by 6 bases and J by 0 bases; unmatched bases: 2. Germline lookup yields CDR1 SQVTM and CDR2 ANQGSEA. The CDR3 is CSVRQGSYEQYF. CDR3 in DNA: TGCAGCGTCCGACAGGGCTCCTACGAGCAGTACTTC.

This clone has a single count. The chain carries TRBV5-1 and TRBJ1-5; no definite D call. Germline CDR1 is SGHRS and CDR2 is YFSETQ. This CDR3 is 14 amino acids long. V lost 0 bases and J 3 bases, leaving 7 bases between the germline ends. The CDR3 DNA reads as TGCGCCAGCAGCTTGGGGGAATACAATCAGCCCCAGCATTTT. Translated, it gives CASSLGEYNQPQHF.

The chain has TRBV9 and TRBJ2-1, with 13 bases aligning to TRBD2. This CDR3 spans 17 amino acids. J was trimmed by 7 bases and V by 3 bases; bases with no gene match: 10. Germline V lookup: CDR1 SGDLS, CDR2 YYNGEE. CDR3: CASSATTSGRASNEQFF. The CDR3 bases are TGTGCCAGCAGCGCTACAACTAGCGGGAGGGCCTCGAATGAGCAGTTCTTC.

The chain employs TRBV27 and TRBJ2-2; possibly TRBD2 for D (5 bases). Trimming cost V 6 bases and J 4 bases, with 15 bases left between them. Germline V lookup: CDR1 MNHEY, CDR2 SMNVEV (reference sequence). The CDR3 contains 15 residues. CDR3 amino acids: CASRPFWEPTGELFF. DNA of the CDR3: TGTGCCAGCAGGCCCTTCTGGGAGCCCACCGGGGAGCTGTTTTTT.

This sequence joins TRBV29-1 and TRBJ2-1; a weak D match, TRBD2 (7 bases). The CDR3 length is 15 residues. Germline V gives CDR1 SQVTM, CDR2 ANQGSEA. Trimming stripped 6 bases from V and 7 bases from J, with 22 bases between. The CDR3 DNA is TGCAGCGTCGGTCGCGGGGGCCGATTTGGAAATGAGCAGTTCTTC. Its protein is CSVGRGGRFGNEQFF.

The chain joins TRBV7-2 to TRBJ2-5, with a tentative D call TRBD2 (6 bases). The V end lost 2 bases, the J end lost 4 bases, and 11 bases lay between the germline ends. The CDR3 spans 14 residues. CDR1 is SGHTA, CDR2 FQGNSA, per germline. The CDR3 coding sequence is TGTGCCAGCAGCTTACGTCGGGAGACAGAGACCCAGTACTTC. Amino acid sequence: CASSLRRETETQYF.

The chain uses TRBV9 and TRBJ2-7, with TRBD2 matching over 14 bases. After removal of 4 bases from V and 2 bases from J, the junction contained 5 bases not matched to a gene. Germline V gives CDR1 SGDLS, CDR2 YYNGEE. The CDR3 runs to 16 residues. CDR3 in amino acids: CASSYGLAGGPYEQYF. DNA of the CDR3: TGTGCCAGCAGCTACGGACTAGCGGGAGGACCCTACGAGCAGTACTTC. The variable domain in full, completed from reference TRBV9 and TRBJ2-7, reads DSGVTQTPKHLITATGQRVTLRCSPRSGDLSVYWYQQSLDQGLQFLIQYYNGEERAKGNILERFSAQQFPDLHSELNLSSLELGDSALYFCASSYGLAGGPYEQYFGPGTRLTVT.

This chain joins TRBV4-1 and TRBJ2-3; weak D call: TRBD2 (6 bases). Deletions cut 5 bases from V and 1 base from J, with 10 bases between. Germline V gene lookup returns CDR1 MGHRA and CDR2 YSYEKL. CDR3 length: 14 residues. The CDR3 loop reads CASSYPGGTDTQYF. CDR3 DNA sequence: TGCGCCAGCAGCTACCCGGGAGGCACAGATACGCAGTATTTT.

The rearrangement uses TRBV7-2 and TRBJ2-5; TRBD1 is a possible D gene (6 bases). V was shortened by 5 bases and J by 2 bases, with 12 bases between the two germline ends. The CDR3 spans 14 residues. Germline CDR1 reads SGHTA; CDR2 reads FQGNSA. CDR3 loop: CASSRRDKQETQYF. CDR3 coding DNA: TGTGCCAGCAGCCGACGGGACAAGCAAGAGACCCAGTACTTC.

The chain couples TRBV25-1 to TRBJ2-7, with D hard to call. The germline gives CDR1 MGHDK, CDR2 SYGVNS. The CDR3 totals 11 residues. V gave up 6 bases and J gave up 6 bases, with 9 bases separating them. CDR3 sequence reads: CASSAEFEQYF. The CDR3 coding sequence is TGTGCCAGCAGCGCGGAGTTCGAGCAGTACTTC.

The chain carries TRBV19 and TRBJ1-4; D unresolved. This CDR3 is 14 amino acids long. V shed 5 bases and J shed 8 bases, with 15 bases lying between them. The germline V gene encodes CDR1 LNHDA and CDR2 SQIVND (reference sequence). As DNA, the CDR3 is TGTGCCAGTAGTTTAAGTGGTCGTCGGGAAAAACTGTTTTTT. Translating it yields CASSLSGRREKLFF.

V is TRBV2 and J is TRBJ2-7, with 13 nucleotides matching TRBD2. The CDR3 is made up of 15 amino acids. Unmatched junction bases numbered 7, after V lost 5 bases and J lost 6 bases. Germline V CDR1 and CDR2: SNHLY, FYNNEI. CDR3 region: CASSQTSGRSIEQYF. In nucleotides, the CDR3 is TGTGCCAGCAGTCAGACTAGCGGGAGGAGTATCGAGCAGTACTTC.

This sequence joins TRBV6-5 and TRBJ2-7, with D uncertain. The CDR3 extends over 14 amino acids. Germline CDR1 MNHEY, CDR2 SVGAGI. The V end lost 6 bases, the J end lost 1 base, and 13 bases lay between the germline ends. The chain's CDR3 is CASSSASPSYEQYF. CDR3 bases: TGTGCCAGCAGCTCGGCCAGTCCTTCCTACGAGCAGTACTTC.